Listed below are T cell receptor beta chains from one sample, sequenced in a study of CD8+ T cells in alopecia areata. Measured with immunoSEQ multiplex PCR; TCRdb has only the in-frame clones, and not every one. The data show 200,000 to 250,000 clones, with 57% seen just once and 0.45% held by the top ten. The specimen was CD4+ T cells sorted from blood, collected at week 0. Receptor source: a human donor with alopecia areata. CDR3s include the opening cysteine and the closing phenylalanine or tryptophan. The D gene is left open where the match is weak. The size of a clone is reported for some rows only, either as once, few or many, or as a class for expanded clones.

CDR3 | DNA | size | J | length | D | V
CSVGEPGQSYGYTF | TGCAGCGTAGGAGAGCCAGGACAGTCCTATGGCTACACCTTC | NA | TRBJ1-2 | 14 | NA | TRBV29-1
CASSLRRVNTEAFF | TGTGCCAGCAGCCTCCGGCGGGTGAACACTGAAGCTTTCTTT | NA | TRBJ1-1 | 14 | NA | TRBV6-1
CASSRWTGDNSPLHF | TGCGCCAGCAGCAGGTGGACAGGGGATAATTCACCCCTCCACTTT | once | TRBJ1-6 | 15 | TRBD1 | TRBV5-1
CASSSHRQGGNEQFF | TGTGCCAGCAGCTCCCACCGACAGGGGGGTAATGAGCAGTTCTTC | many | TRBJ2-1 | 15 | TRBD1 | TRBV7-9
CATSREPTNNEQFF | TGTGCCACCAGCAGAGAACCGACGAACAATGAGCAGTTCTTC | few | TRBJ2-1 | 14 | NA | TRBV15
CASSVNLGKQFF | TGTGCCAGCAGCGTAAACCTGGGAAAGCAGTTCTTC | NA | TRBJ2-1 | 12 | NA | TRBV7-3
CASSPQGVYGYTF | TGTGCCAGCAGCCCACAGGGTGTCTATGGCTACACCTTC | NA | TRBJ1-2 | 13 | NA | TRBV4-2
CASSSTGGTGNTIYF | TGTGCCAGCAGCTCCACAGGGGGCACTGGAAACACCATATATTTT | many | TRBJ1-3 | 15 | TRBD1 | TRBV7-2
CAWRGFRASKPYTF | TGTGCCTGGAGAGGTTTCAGAGCCTCCAAGCCCTACACCTTC | NA | TRBJ1-2 | 14 | NA | TRBV30
CASSRDSIYGYTF | TGTGCCAGCAGCAGGGACAGCATTTATGGCTACACCTTC | NA | TRBJ1-2 | 13 | TRBD1 | TRBV6-1
CASSHPGRTDTQYF | TGCGCCAGCAGCCATCCCGGACGGACAGATACGCAGTATTTT | NA | TRBJ2-3 | 14 | NA | TRBV4-1
CASSFPGRGGKKNTEAFF | TGTGCCAGCAGCTTCCCGGGACGAGGGGGAAAAAAGAACACTGAAGCTTTCTTT | NA | TRBJ1-1 | 18 | NA | TRBV7-9
CASSELAGYNEQFF | TGTGCCAGCAGTGAACTAGCGGGGTACAATGAGCAGTTCTTC | once | TRBJ2-1 | 14 | TRBD2 | TRBV2
CASSVGEWETQYF | TGTGCCAGCAGCGTTGGGGAGTGGGAGACCCAGTACTTC | NA | TRBJ2-5 | 13 | NA | TRBV9
CASSQGDSIGNQPQHF | TGCGCCAGCAGCCAAGGGGACAGTATAGGCAATCAGCCCCAGCATTTT | NA | TRBJ1-5 | 16 | TRBD1 | TRBV4-1
CAWSVPGNTIYF | TGTGCCTGGAGTGTACCTGGAAACACCATATATTTT | NA | TRBJ1-3 | 12 | NA | TRBV30
CSRGGGYNEQFF | TGCAGTAGGGGTGGCGGCTACAATGAGCAGTTCTTC | few | TRBJ2-1 | 12 | NA | TRBV29-1
CASSVGGRGTDTQYF | TGTGCCAGCAGCGTAGGCGGGAGAGGTACAGATACGCAGTATTTT | NA | TRBJ2-3 | 15 | TRBD2 | TRBV9
CAWSVTSGRPREQFF | TGTGCCTGGAGTGTGACTAGCGGGAGGCCACGGGAGCAGTTCTTC | NA | TRBJ2-1 | 15 | TRBD2 | TRBV30
CASTRTGALNTEAFF | TGTGCCAGTACAAGAACAGGGGCCTTGAACACTGAAGCTTTCTTT | many | TRBJ1-1 | 15 | TRBD1 | TRBV19
CAWKGKVLNTEAFF | TGTGCCTGGAAGGGCAAGGTCCTGAACACTGAAGCTTTCTTT | NA | TRBJ1-1 | 14 | NA | TRBV30
CASSSPRGRAREQFF | TGCGCCAGCAGCTCCCCTCGAGGGAGGGCCAGGGAGCAGTTCTTC | NA | TRBJ2-1 | 15 | TRBD2 | TRBV4-1
CASSYLAGRYEQYF | TGTGCCAGCAGTTACCTAGCGGGACGGTACGAGCAGTACTTC | NA | TRBJ2-7 | 14 | TRBD2 | TRBV6-6
CSVEDMTRSRTDTQYF | TGCAGCGTTGAAGATATGACTAGGTCGCGCACAGATACGCAGTATTTT | few | TRBJ2-3 | 16 | NA | TRBV29-1
CASRRGGNGEKLFF | TGTGCCAGCAGGCGGGGAGGCAACGGGGAAAAACTGTTTTTT | few | TRBJ1-4 | 14 | NA | TRBV6-1
CAWSHHRVGTEAFF | TGTGCCTGGAGCCACCACAGGGTTGGTACTGAAGCTTTCTTT | NA | TRBJ1-1 | 14 | NA | TRBV30
CASSTRQDYTEAFF | TGTGCCAGCAGCACCCGACAGGATTACACTGAAGCTTTCTTT | NA | TRBJ1-1 | 14 | NA | TRBV4-2
CSVVLVGQLKAFF | TGCAGCGTTGTATTGGTCGGACAGCTTAAAGCTTTCTTT | NA | TRBJ1-1 | 13 | NA | TRBV29-1
CASSIGQISYEQYF | TGTGCCAGTAGTATCGGACAGATCTCCTACGAGCAGTACTTC | few | TRBJ2-7 | 14 | NA | TRBV19
CSVYRGMGETQYF | TGCAGCGTATACAGGGGGATGGGAGAGACCCAGTACTTC | NA | TRBJ2-5 | 13 | TRBD1 | TRBV29-1
CAIQDKNTEAFF | TGTGCCATCCAGGATAAGAACACTGAAGCTTTCTTT | NA | TRBJ1-1 | 12 | NA | TRBV10-3
CSVVGRTGTTEAFF | TGCAGCGTTGTGGGACGGACAGGGACGACTGAAGCTTTCTTT | NA | TRBJ1-1 | 14 | TRBD1 | TRBV29-1